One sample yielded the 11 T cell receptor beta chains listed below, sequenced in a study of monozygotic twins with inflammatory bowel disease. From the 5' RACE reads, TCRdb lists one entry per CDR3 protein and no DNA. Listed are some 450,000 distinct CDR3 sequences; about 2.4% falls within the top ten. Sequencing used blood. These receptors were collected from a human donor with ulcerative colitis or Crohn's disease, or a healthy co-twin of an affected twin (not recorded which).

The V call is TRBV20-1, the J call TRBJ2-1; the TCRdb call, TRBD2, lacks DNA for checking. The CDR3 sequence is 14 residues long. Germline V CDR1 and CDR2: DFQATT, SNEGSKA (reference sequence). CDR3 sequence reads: CSAGVLVPLDEQFF.

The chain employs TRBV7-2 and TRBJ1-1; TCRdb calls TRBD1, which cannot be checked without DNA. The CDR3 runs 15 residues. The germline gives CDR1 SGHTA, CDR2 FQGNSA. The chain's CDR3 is CASSSEQGFSTDAFF.

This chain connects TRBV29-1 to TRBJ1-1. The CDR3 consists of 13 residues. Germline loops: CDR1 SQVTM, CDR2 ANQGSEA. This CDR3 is CSVVGLMNTEAFF.

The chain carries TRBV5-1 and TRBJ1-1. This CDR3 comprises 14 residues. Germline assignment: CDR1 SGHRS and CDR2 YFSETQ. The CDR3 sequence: CASSLDSTNTEAFF.

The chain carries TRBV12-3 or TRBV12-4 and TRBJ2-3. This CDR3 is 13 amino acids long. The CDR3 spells CASWRPGTDTQYF.

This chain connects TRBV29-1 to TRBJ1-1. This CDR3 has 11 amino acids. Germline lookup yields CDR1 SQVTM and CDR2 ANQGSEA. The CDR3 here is CSVTGNTEAFF.

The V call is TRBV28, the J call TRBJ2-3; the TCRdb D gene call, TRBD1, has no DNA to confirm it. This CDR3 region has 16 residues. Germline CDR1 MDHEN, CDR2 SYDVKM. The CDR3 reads CASSLPQTGGAGAQYF.

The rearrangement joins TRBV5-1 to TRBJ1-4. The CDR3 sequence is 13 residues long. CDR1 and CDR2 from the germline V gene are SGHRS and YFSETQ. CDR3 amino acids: CASRGLAVEKLFF.

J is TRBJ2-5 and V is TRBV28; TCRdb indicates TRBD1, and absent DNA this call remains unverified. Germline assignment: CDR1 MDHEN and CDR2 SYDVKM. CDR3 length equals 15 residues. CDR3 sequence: CASIRGGALRETQYF.

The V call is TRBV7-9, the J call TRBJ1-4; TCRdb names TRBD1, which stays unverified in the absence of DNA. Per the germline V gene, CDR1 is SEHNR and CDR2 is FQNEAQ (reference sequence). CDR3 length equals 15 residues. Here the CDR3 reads CASSPRDTANEKLFF.

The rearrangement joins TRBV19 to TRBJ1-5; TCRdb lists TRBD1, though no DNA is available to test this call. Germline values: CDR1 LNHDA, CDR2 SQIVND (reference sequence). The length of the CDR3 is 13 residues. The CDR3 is CVSTGGLNQPQHF.